This TCR beta chain was observed in a study of cytomegalovirus exposure and HLA in healthy donors (TCRdb year 2017). Describing the broader study: According to a later analysis, the approximately 120 validation repertoires were produced on the same platform as the 666 repertoires of the first cohort. The study aimed to test whether cataloging public T cell receptors could reveal signatures of past pathogen exposure. In addition to the first cohort of around 670 subjects, a separate validation cohort of 130 or so different subjects was used. To predict cytomegalovirus infection status, the study brought together high-throughput TCR immunosequencing, statistical association of individual TCRs with disease status, and machine learning. What the research found in general, with its limitations: In vitro tests confirmed that a few of the cytomegalovirus-associated TCR beta chains recognize cytomegalovirus antigens. Most TCR sequences were observed very rarely across donors, whereas some public TCRs were present in many individuals. The study gave a list of 150 to 200 TCR beta chains associated with cytomegalovirus. A later analysis found that TCRs clustered in the first cohort also tended to co-occur in the 120 validation repertoires, with roughly 95% of cluster scores above 0. In both the original and validation cohorts, the classifier was reported to diagnose cytomegalovirus status with high specificity and sensitivity. A later analysis had no HLA typing for the validation cohort, so co-occurrence there was scored across all 120 repertoires. The authors suggested that the approach could potentially be generalized to other disease states and immunological phenotypes.

In regard to this clone: It lacks a known antigen. There are no base qualities to consult, and no much larger clone falls within one base.

Library method: the immunoSEQ multiplex PCR assay. In the original analysis: A statistical classification framework was developed to diagnose cytomegalovirus status using the catalog of TCR beta chain sequences. TCRdb stores this immuneACCESS table with in-frame sequences only. Part of the clones is absent; in the studies checked, under half of the shortfall reflects unresolved V genes, and no reason is known for the rest. The V and J calls and clone size were taken over from that table, and D and trimming were inferred from the DNA. This sample is represented by roughly 120,000 clones; approximately 86% of them were singletons. The ten largest clonotypes hold approximately 4.5% of the sample. The CDR3 numbers 15 residues from cysteine through phenylalanine. Only the CDR3 DNA is retained, 45 bases long and in frame from the first base. From the germline V gene, CDR1 is SGHTA and CDR2 is FQGNSA. V trim: 5 bases; J trim: 3 bases; unmatched bases: 7.

Donors formed part of the validation cohort, which comprised 120 subjects and was distinct from the first cohort of under 750 subjects. The sequencing input was PBMCs. Rearrangement joined TRBV7-2 to TRBJ1-2; TRBD1 lines up with 9 middle nucleotides. The receptor was derived from a man in his late teens or twenties in good health and CMV-seropositive. The nucleotide sequence is TGTGCCAGCAGCACGACAGGGGGAGGGTACTATGGCTACACCTTC. This codes for CASSTTGGGYYGYTF.